The 3 T cell receptor beta chains given below trace back to one sample, sequenced in a study of OX40 agonist ivuxolimab in advanced cancers. Profiling relied on immunoSEQ multiplex PCR, and the TCRdb table lists in-frame clones only, not all of them. The table lists approximately 60,000 clones, roughly 82% of them singletons. Sequencing used CD4+ or CD8+ T cells sorted from blood, obtained in a trial of the OX40 agonist ivuxolimab. The receptors shown here come from an adult with an advanced solid tumor such as melanoma, head and neck, liver or kidney cancer.

The rearrangement joins TRBV11-2 to TRBJ2-3; TRBD2 matches 9 bases. Losses at the gene ends were 8 bases for V and 5 bases for J; bases not matched to a gene: 8. Germline V gene sequence: CDR1 SGHAT, CDR2 FQNNGV. This CDR3 spans 14 amino acids. The chain's CDR3 is CASAGGPKRDTQYF. For the CDR3, the DNA is TGTGCCAGCGCGGGGGGGCCTAAGAGAGATACGCAGTATTTT. Complete variable domain (other parts from reference TRBV11-2 and TRBJ2-3): EAGVAQSPRYKIIEKRQSVAFWCNPISGHATLYWYQQILGQGPKLLIQFQNNGVVDDSQLPKDRFSAERLKGVDSTLKIQPAKLEDSAVYLCASAGGPKRDTQYFGPGTRLTVL.

The chain uses TRBV5-1 and TRBJ2-3; 9 bases map to TRBD2. With 4 bases clipped from V and 5 bases from J, the junction kept 26 bases outside the gene matches. The length of the CDR3 is 21 residues. Germline V gene lookup returns CDR1 SGHRS and CDR2 YFSETQ. The CDR3 region has the DNA TGCGCCAGCAGCCAGCTTCCAGGGGCCCTTATAGCGGGAGTAATCGGAGATACGCAGTATTTT. It translates to CASSQLPGALIAGVIGDTQYF.

This clone has more than one count but fewer than ten. The rearrangement links TRBV28 to TRBJ1-3; no clear D gene. Trimming stripped 5 bases from V and 0 bases from J, with 14 bases between. This CDR3 has 16 residues. CDR1 and CDR2 (germline): MDHEN, SYDVKM. The CDR3 nucleotides are TGTGCCAGCAGTACCTCTGGAACCACCTCTGGAAACACCATATATTTT. It codes for CASSTSGTTSGNTIYF.